These 11 T cell receptor beta chains share one sample of origin, sequenced in a study of T cells after yellow fever vaccination. TCRdb passed the 5' RACE reads through MiXCR, listing each CDR3 protein once. The sample consists of about 130,000 distinct CDR3 sequences, under 8% of them appearing once. Here the sequenced sample was CD4+ T cells sorted from PBMCs, taken 10 days after the yellow fever booster vaccination. Receptor source: a man aged 25 to 40 who received the YFV17D yellow fever vaccine.

This clonotype was seen at least ten times. The V and J genes are TRBV5-1 and TRBJ2-7; 7 positions match TRBD1. CDR3 size: 15 residues. The V segment lost 0 bases and the J segment 4 bases; nucleotides outside the gene matches: 7. The germline CDR1 and CDR2 sequences are SGHRS and YFSETQ. This CDR3 reads CASSLAGTANYEQYF. The DNA of the CDR3 is TGCGCCAGCAGCTTGGCGGGGACAGCGAATTACGAGCAGTACTTC.

This clonotype was seen at least ten times. This chain links TRBV20-1 with TRBJ2-5; D is unresolved. Germline V gives CDR1 DFQATT, CDR2 SNEGSKA (reference sequence). V was clipped by 7 bases and J by 5 bases, with 11 bases between them. The CDR3 consists of 11 residues. The CDR3 DNA sequence: TGCAGTGTAAGCAACAGTGAGACCCAGTACTTC. Translating it yields CSVSNSETQYF.

The sample holds a few counts of this clonotype. The V gene is TRBV5-6, the J gene TRBJ2-2, with 7 bases that match TRBD2. The CDR3 runs 16 residues. Germline V lookup: CDR1 SGHDT, CDR2 YYEEEE. After removal of 3 bases from V and 5 bases from J, the junction contained 10 bases not matched to a gene. The CDR3 region has the DNA TGTGCCAGCAGCTCTCCGGGACTAAAGATAACCGGGGAGCTGTTTTTT. This codes for CASSSPGLKITGELFF.

The table lists this clonotype with many counts. In DNA form, the CDR3 reads TGTGCCAGCAGTTACCGCGGGACTAGCGGGAGAGAGCAGTTCTTC. Translating it yields CASSYRGTSGREQFF. The V gene is TRBV6-5, the J gene TRBJ2-1; 14 bases match TRBD2. V lost 2 bases and J lost 10; bases outside the gene matches: 4. This CDR3 is 15 amino acids long. The germline CDR1 and CDR2 sequences are MNHEY and SVGAGI.

This clonotype came up a few times. J is TRBJ1-5 and V is TRBV3-1, with unresolved D. The CDR3 has 15 residues. V lost 4 bases, J lost 0 bases, and 10 bases lay in between. CDR1 is LGHDT, CDR2 YNNKEL, per germline (reference sequence). The CDR3 protein is CASSLRRDSNQPQHF. Here the CDR3 DNA reads TGTGCCAGCAGCCTACGTAGGGATAGCAATCAGCCCCAGCATTTT.

This clonotype was observed many times. The gene calls are TRBV19 and TRBJ2-1; 7 nucleotides line up with TRBD1. Germline lookup yields CDR1 LNHDA and CDR2 SQIVND (reference sequence). The CDR3 totals 16 residues. The V gene end was trimmed by 6 bases and the J gene end by 0 bases; junction bases not matched to a gene: 8. The CDR3 protein is CASRTLTGSSYNEQFF. The CDR3 bases are TGTGCCAGTAGGACCCTGACAGGGAGCTCCTACAATGAGCAGTTCTTC.

For this clonotype: One end of the junction fails to match germline, which may point to a read error. The chain employs TRBV20-1 and TRBJ2-7; TRBD1 matches at 9 bases. Germline V gene sequence: CDR1 DFQATT, CDR2 SNEGSKA (reference sequence). The CDR3 length is 14 residues. The DNA for the CDR3 is TGCAGTGCTGGAGATAGGGACAGGGCGTACGAGCAGTACTTC. Its translation is CSAGDRDRAYEQYF.

This clonotype turned up a few times. The V gene is TRBV27, the J gene TRBJ2-7; the match to TRBD2 covers 9 bases. From germline, CDR1 is MNHEY and CDR2 SMNVEV (reference sequence). The V and J ends lost 0 bases and 3 bases, in that order; junction bases with no gene match: 9. The CDR3 runs 17 residues. CDR3 sequence (DNA): TGTGCCAGCAGTTTATCAACTAGAGGGCGGGAGGGCTACGAGCAGTACTTC. Encoded protein: CASSLSTRGREGYEQYF.

This clonotype was detected many times. This chain links TRBV5-1 with TRBJ2-3, with TRBD2 matching 12 bases. Germline V gene sequence: CDR1 SGHRS, CDR2 YFSETQ. The CDR3 contains 15 residues. Trimming took 0 bases from V and 6 from J; bases not matched to a gene: 2. The CDR3 nucleotides are TGCGCCAGCAGCTTGGCCGGGACTAGCGGGGATACGCAGTATTTT. Its protein product is CASSLAGTSGDTQYF. Looking up the rest from reference TRBV5-1 and TRBJ2-3 gives the full variable domain: KAGVTQTPRYLIKTRGQQVTLSCSPISGHRSVSWYQQTPGQGLQFLFEYFSETQRNKGNFPGRFSGRQFSNSRSEMNVSTLELGDSALYLCASSLAGTSGDTQYFGPGTRLTVL.

This clonotype was seen at least ten times. The V gene is TRBV7-7, the J gene TRBJ2-5; TRBD2 agrees at 7 bases. V trimming: 9 bases; J trimming: 2 bases; junction bases outside the gene matches: 6. Germline V gives CDR1 SSHAT, CDR2 FNYEAQ (reference sequence). The CDR3 covers 13 residues. The CDR3 loop is CARVGRDQETQYF. CDR3 nucleotides: TGTGCCAGAGTAGGGAGGGATCAAGAGACCCAGTACTTC.

This clonotype was seen repeatedly, ten times or more. The chain combines TRBV15 with TRBJ2-7, with TRBD1 as a possible D gene (5 bases). The CDR3 loop spans 13 amino acids. V lost 0 bases to trimming and J lost 5 bases, with 8 bases between them. Germline loops: CDR1 LNHNV, CDR2 YYDKDF (reference sequence). For the CDR3, the DNA is TGTGCCACCAGCAGAGACAGGGTGAACGAGCAGTACTTC. It yields the protein CATSRDRVNEQYF.